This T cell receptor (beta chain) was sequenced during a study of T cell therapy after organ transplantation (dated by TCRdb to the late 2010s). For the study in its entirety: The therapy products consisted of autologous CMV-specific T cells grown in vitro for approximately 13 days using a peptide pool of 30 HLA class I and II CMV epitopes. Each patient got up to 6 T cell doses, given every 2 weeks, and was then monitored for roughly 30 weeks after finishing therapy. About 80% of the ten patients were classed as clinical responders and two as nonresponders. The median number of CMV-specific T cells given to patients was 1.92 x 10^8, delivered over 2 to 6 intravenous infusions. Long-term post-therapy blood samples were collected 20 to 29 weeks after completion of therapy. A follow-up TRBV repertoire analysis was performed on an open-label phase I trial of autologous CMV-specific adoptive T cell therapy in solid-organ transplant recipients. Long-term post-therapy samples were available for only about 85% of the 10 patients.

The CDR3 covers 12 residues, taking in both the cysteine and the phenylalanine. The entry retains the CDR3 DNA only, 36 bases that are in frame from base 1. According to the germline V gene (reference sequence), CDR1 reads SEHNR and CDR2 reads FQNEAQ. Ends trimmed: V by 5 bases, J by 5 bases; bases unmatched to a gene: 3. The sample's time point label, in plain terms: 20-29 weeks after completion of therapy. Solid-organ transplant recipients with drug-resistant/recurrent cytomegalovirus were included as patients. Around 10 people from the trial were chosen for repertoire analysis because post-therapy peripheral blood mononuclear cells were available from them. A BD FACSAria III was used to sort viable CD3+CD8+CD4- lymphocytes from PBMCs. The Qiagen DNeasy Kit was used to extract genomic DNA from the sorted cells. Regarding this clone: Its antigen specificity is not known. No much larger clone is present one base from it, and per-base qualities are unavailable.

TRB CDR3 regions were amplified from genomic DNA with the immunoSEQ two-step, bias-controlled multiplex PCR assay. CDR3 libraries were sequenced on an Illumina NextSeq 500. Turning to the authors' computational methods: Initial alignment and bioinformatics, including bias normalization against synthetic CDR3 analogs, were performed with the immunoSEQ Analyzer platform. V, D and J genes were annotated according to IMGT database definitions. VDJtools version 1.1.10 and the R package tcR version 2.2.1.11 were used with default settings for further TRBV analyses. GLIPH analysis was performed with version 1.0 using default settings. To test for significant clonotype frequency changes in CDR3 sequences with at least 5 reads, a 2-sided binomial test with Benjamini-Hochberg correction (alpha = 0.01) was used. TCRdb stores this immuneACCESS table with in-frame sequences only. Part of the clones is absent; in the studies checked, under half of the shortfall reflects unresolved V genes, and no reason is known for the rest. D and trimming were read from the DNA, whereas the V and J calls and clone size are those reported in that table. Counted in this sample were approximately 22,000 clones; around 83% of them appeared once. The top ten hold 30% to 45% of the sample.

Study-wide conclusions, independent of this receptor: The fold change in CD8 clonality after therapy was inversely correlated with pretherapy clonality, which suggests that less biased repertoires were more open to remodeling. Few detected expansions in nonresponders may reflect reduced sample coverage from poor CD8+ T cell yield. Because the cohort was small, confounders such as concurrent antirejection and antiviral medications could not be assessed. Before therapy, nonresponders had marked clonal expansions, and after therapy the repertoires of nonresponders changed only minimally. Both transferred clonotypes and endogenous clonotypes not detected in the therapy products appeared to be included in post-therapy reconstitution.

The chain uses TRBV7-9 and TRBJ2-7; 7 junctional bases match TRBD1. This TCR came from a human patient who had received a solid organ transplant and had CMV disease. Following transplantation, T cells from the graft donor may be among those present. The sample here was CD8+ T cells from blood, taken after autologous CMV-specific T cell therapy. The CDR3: CASSLDRDEQYF. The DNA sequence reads TGTGCCAGCAGCCTCGACAGGGACGAGCAGTACTTC.